This passage covers 7 T cell receptor beta chains from one sample sequenced in a study of CD8 T cells in Susac syndrome. The RNA input was 0.5 to 1 ug, and it was reverse transcribed with random hexamers. TCRdb processed the immunoSEQ multiplex PCR reads anew with MiXCR; each CDR3 protein has one entry. Among some 120,000 distinct CDR3 sequences listed, 90% to 95% were seen once. Sequencing was performed on CD4+ T cells from PBMCs. These TCRs come from a human donor with multiple sclerosis.

The chain recombines TRBV12-3 or TRBV12-4 with TRBJ1-2; D might be TRBD1 (6 bases). V was clipped by 5 bases and J by 4 bases, with 8 bases between them. This CDR3 spans 12 amino acids. The CDR3 is CASSETGYGYTF. The CDR3 nucleotides read TGTGCCAGCAGTGAGACAGGCTATGGCTACACCTTC.

This chain uses TRBV11-2 with TRBJ1-2, with D hard to call. CDR3 size: 11 residues. V lost 8 bases and J lost 7, with 11 bases in between. From germline, CDR1 is SGHAT and CDR2 FQNNGV. The DNA for the CDR3 is TGTGCCAGCTCGGAAGGGAGTGGCTACACCTTC. Protein: CASSEGSGYTF.

The rearrangement uses TRBV23-1 and TRBJ1-5; no clear D. TRBV23-1 is assigned to the ORF class and has an uncertain function. The CDR3 is 15 residues long. The V end was cut by 3 bases, the J end by 7 bases, with 16 bases between. The DNA for the CDR3 is TGCGCCAGCAGTCAGGTTGGACCCTCAGGACAGCCCCAGCATTTT. It codes for CASSQVGPSGQPQHF.

This chain uses TRBV10-3 with TRBJ1-5; D is perhaps TRBD1 (5 bases). The CDR3 covers 16 residues. V was cut by 0 bases and J by 2 bases, with 11 bases left in between. Germline V gene lookup returns CDR1 ENHRY and CDR2 SYGVKD. Here the CDR3 reads CAISESGRVGNQPQHF. CDR3 DNA sequence: TGTGCCATCAGTGAGTCGGGCAGGGTCGGCAATCAGCCCCAGCATTTT.

The rearrangement links TRBV5-4 to TRBJ2-1; 8 bases are shared with TRBD2. Germline CDR1 is SGHNT and CDR2 is YYREEE (reference sequence). This CDR3 region has 15 residues. V lost 4 bases to trimming and J lost 8 bases; unmatched junction nucleotides: 11. The CDR3 DNA follows: TGTGCCAGCAGCACCGGGACTAGGGTCTTCGATGAGCAGTTCTTC. It translates to CASSTGTRVFDEQFF.

The rearrangement uses TRBV29-1 and TRBJ1-2; D unresolved. The V gene lost 0 bases and the J gene lost 3 bases, with 5 bases spanning the gap. The CDR3 contains 12 residues. The germline V gene has CDR1 SQVTM and CDR2 ANQGSEA. DNA of the CDR3: TGCAGCGTTGAAGACACATACTATGGCTACACCTTC. It specifies CSVEDTYYGYTF.

The chain links TRBV7-2 to TRBJ1-1; unclear D gene. Deletions cut 5 bases from V and 1 base from J, with 17 bases between. CDR1 and CDR2 from the germline V gene are SGHTA and FQGNSA. The CDR3 has 16 amino acids. The CDR3 DNA reads as TGTGCCAGCAGCGCCCCTATGGCCGGGAGGAACACTGAAGCTTTCTTT. Translated: CASSAPMAGRNTEAFF. Full variable domain (outside the CDR3, taken from reference TRBV7-2 and TRBJ1-1): GAGVSQSPSNKVTEKGKDVELRCDPISGHTALYWYRQSLGQGLEFLIYFQGNSAPDKSGLPSDRFSAERTGGSVSTLTIQRTQQEDSAVYLCASSAPMAGRNTEAFFGQGTRLTVV.